The source of this T cell receptor beta chain is a study of control samples from healthy donors and cancer patients. TCRdb's copy holds only in-frame clones and misses some; the assay was immunoSEQ multiplex PCR. Altogether about 110,000 clones are present, about four fifths being singletons, with the ten largest covering around 13%. The CDR3 contains 15 residues. Trimming took 4 bases from V and 5 from J; bases not matched to a gene: 4. CDR1 is LNHDA and CDR2 is SQIVND in the germline V gene (reference sequence). The sample taken for sequencing was blood. The receptor comes from a woman aged 50 to 60 in good health. The rearrangement joins TRBV19 to TRBJ2-3; 12 bases line up with TRBD2. The CDR3 DNA sequence: TGTGCCAGTAGTAAGACTAGCGGGGGAGTAGATACGCAGTATTTT. This translates into CASSKTSGGVDTQYF.